This T cell receptor (beta chain) was documented in a study of Ad26.COV2.S vaccination and SARS-CoV-2 variants. The CDR3 extends over 12 amino acids. V shed 3 bases and J shed 9 bases, with 11 bases lying between them. Germline CDR1 MNHEY, CDR2 SMNVEV (reference sequence). Treatment given: about 20 received Ad26.COV2.S at low or high dose, single or two shots; several received placebo; per-sample allocation not given. The samples were gathered on day 63 after the first injection of vaccine or placebo. Using immunoSEQ multiplex PCR, the repertoire was profiled, and TCRdb retains in-frame clones only, with some absent. The top ten clones hold nearly 1.5% of a sample with about 680,000 clones, roughly nine tenths of them seen once.

The V gene is TRBV27, the J gene TRBJ1-2, with D unclear. The TCR sequence derives from a person aged 18-65 years who received the Ad26.COV2.S COVID-19 vaccine or a placebo. Sequenced here: peripheral blood, sampled in a trial of Ad26.COV2.S vaccine versus placebo. CDR3: CASSFNLGSYTF. CDR3 nucleotides: TGTGCCAGCAGTTTTAATCTCGGGAGCTACACCTTC.